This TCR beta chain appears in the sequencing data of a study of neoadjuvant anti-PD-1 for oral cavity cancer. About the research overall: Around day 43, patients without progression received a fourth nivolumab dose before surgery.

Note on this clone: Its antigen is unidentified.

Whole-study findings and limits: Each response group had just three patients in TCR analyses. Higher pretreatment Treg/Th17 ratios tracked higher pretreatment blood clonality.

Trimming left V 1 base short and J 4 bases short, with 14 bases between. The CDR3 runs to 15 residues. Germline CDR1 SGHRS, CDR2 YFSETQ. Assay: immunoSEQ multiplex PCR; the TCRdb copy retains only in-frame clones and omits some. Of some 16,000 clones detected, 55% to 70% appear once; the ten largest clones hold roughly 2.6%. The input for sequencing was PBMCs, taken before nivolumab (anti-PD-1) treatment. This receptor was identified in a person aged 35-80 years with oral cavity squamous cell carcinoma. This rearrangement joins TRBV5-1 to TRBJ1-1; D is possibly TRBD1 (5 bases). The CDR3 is CASSLSGGGTTEAFF. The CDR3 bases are TGCGCCAGCAGCTTGAGCGGGGGTGGGACCACTGAAGCTTTCTTT.